The 17 T cell receptor beta chains below come from one sample, sequenced in a study of shared clonotypes between healthy human individuals. The table came from immunoSEQ multiplex PCR; TCRdb's copy has only in-frame clones and leaves some out. Found here are approximately 2.5 million clones, 90% to 95% of them singletons; the top ten hold approximately 0.36%. The sequencing input was naive CD4+ T cells from PBMCs. Subset noted: CD45RA+ positively selected. The receptors come from a man aged 18 to 30 in good health. Some clones in this sample may be carry-over from other donors' samples.

The V and J genes are TRBV7-9 and TRBJ2-5; the match to TRBD1 covers 8 bases. The CDR3 is 14 residues long. Germline assignment: CDR1 SEHNR and CDR2 FQNEAQ (reference sequence). V was clipped by 4 bases and J by 5 bases; unmatched bases: 6. CDR3: CASSSGGSGETQYF. The CDR3 DNA sequence: TGTGCCAGCAGCTCAGGGGGCAGTGGGGAGACCCAGTACTTC.

This chain connects TRBV2 to TRBJ2-7, with 7 bases that match TRBD1. From germline, CDR1 is SNHLY and CDR2 FYNNEI. After removal of 4 bases from V and 1 base from J, the junction contained 13 bases not matched to a gene. The CDR3 spans 17 residues. The CDR3 region has the DNA TGTGCCAGCAGTGTTCGGAGAACAGGGGTTAGGTCCTACGAGCAGTACTTC. Amino acid sequence: CASSVRRTGVRSYEQYF.

The chain joins TRBV27 to TRBJ2-7; TRBD1 matches 7 bases. V was pared by 2 bases and J by 2 bases, with 3 bases of the junction left unmatched. Germline CDR1 reads MNHEY; CDR2 reads SMNVEV (reference sequence). This CDR3 contains 14 residues. CDR3 amino acids: CASSLEGAPYEQYF. CDR3 nucleotides: TGTGCCAGCAGTTTAGAGGGGGCCCCCTACGAGCAGTACTTC.

J is TRBJ1-5 and V is TRBV28; D is perhaps TRBD1 (6 bases). Trimming pared 6 bases from V and 3 bases from J, leaving 15 bases between. Germline CDR1 and CDR2: MDHEN and SYDVKM. CDR3 length: 15 amino acids. The CDR3 nucleotides are TGTGCCAGCAGCCAGGCAGGGGTGGACAATCAGCCCCAGCATTTT. Its protein product is CASSQAGVDNQPQHF.

The chain carries TRBV4-2 and TRBJ2-1; 8 bases line up with TRBD1. Germline V gene data show CDR1 as LGHNA and CDR2 as YNFKEQ. The V gene end was trimmed by 0 bases and the J gene end by 1 base; junction bases not matched to a gene: 17. The CDR3 length is 21 residues. CDR3 region: CASSQEGFRQGRLSSYNEQFF. CDR3 coding DNA: TGTGCCAGCAGCCAAGAGGGGTTTCGACAGGGGCGTTTAAGTTCCTACAATGAGCAGTTCTTC.

The CDR3 DNA reads as TGTGCCAGCAGCTTAGTTGCGGGACACGAGCAGTACTTC. It specifies CASSLVAGHEQYF. V and J are TRBV7-9 and TRBJ2-7; D is possibly TRBD2 (6 bases). V was clipped by 1 base and J by 5 bases, with 9 bases between them. Germline CDR1 is SEHNR and CDR2 is FQNEAQ (reference sequence). This CDR3 has 13 residues.

The chain joins TRBV6-5 to TRBJ1-5; D might be TRBD1 (6 bases). Germline V CDR1 and CDR2: MNHEY, SVGAGI. V was pared by 6 bases and J by 4 bases, with 10 bases between. This CDR3 region has 13 residues. The CDR3 loop reads CASRYDRNQPQHF. The DNA for the CDR3 is TGTGCCAGCAGATACGACAGGAATCAGCCCCAGCATTTT.

Points on this clone: Other DNA sequences of this sample code for an identical CDR3. This rearrangement joins TRBV7-3 to TRBJ2-3; 10 nucleotides line up with TRBD2. Germline CDR1 reads SGHTA; CDR2 reads FQGTGA. The CDR3 has 15 amino acids. V lost 5 bases and J lost 2; bases outside the gene matches: 4. Here the CDR3 DNA reads TGTGCCAGCAGCGTCGGACTAGCGGTCACAGATACGCAGTATTTT. Amino acids: CASSVGLAVTDTQYF. The complete variable domain, with remaining parts taken from reference TRBV7-3 and TRBJ2-3, reads GAGVSQTPSNKVTEKGKYVELRCDPISGHTALYWYRQSLGQGPEFLIYFQGTGAADDSGLPNDRFFAVRPEGSVSTLKIQRTERGDSAVYLCASSVGLAVTDTQYFGPGTRLTVL.

The CDR3 nucleotides are TGCGCCAGCAGCTTCGCCGGGACAGGGGGCTCTGGGGCCAACGTCCTGACTTTC. The encoded protein is CASSFAGTGGSGANVLTF. The rearrangement joins TRBV5-1 to TRBJ2-6, with TRBD1 matching 11 bases. Trimming took 2 bases from V and 0 from J; bases not matched to a gene: 4. CDR3 length: 18 amino acids. Germline loops: CDR1 SGHRS, CDR2 YFSETQ. Full variable domain (remainder filled in from reference TRBV5-1 and TRBJ2-6): KAGVTQTPRYLIKTRGQQVTLSCSPISGHRSVSWYQQTPGQGLQFLFEYFSETQRNKGNFPGRFSGRQFSNSRSEMNVSTLELGDSALYLCASSFAGTGGSGANVLTFGAGSRLTVL.

The chain carries TRBV2 and TRBJ1-5; TRBD1 aligns across 10 bases. Trimming cost V 5 bases and J 4 bases; bases outside gene matches: 5. This CDR3 spans 15 amino acids. CDR1 and CDR2 from the germline V gene are SNHLY and FYNNEI. The CDR3 is CASSIGTGVNQPQHF. The CDR3 coding sequence is TGTGCCAGCAGTATAGGGACAGGGGTAAATCAGCCCCAGCATTTT.

The genes are TRBV15 and TRBJ2-1, with D uncertain. CDR3 length: 18 amino acids. Germline V gene sequence: CDR1 LNHNV, CDR2 YYDKDF (reference sequence). V was pared by 0 bases and J by 6 bases, with 21 bases between. CDR3: CATSRDRLATAYVNEQFF. The CDR3 coding sequence is TGTGCCACCAGCAGAGACCGGCTTGCGACGGCCTATGTCAATGAGCAGTTCTTC.

The rearrangement uses TRBV7-9 and TRBJ2-1; 7 bases agree with TRBD2. The CDR3 contains 16 residues. The V gene end was trimmed by 1 base and the J gene end by 4 bases; junction bases not matched to a gene: 7. Germline V gene sequence: CDR1 SEHNR, CDR2 FQNEAQ (reference sequence). The CDR3, as DNA: TGTGCCAGCAGCTTAGGGGCGGGAGCCCTTTACAATGAGCAGTTCTTC. Residues: CASSLGAGALYNEQFF.

The sample holds one count of this clone. Additional DNA sequences in this sample encode the identical CDR3. The chain couples TRBV18 to TRBJ1-2; D remains ambiguous. Germline loops: CDR1 KGHSH, CDR2 LQKENI. Trimming shortened V by 3 bases and J by 2 bases, and 10 bases separated the two germline ends. The CDR3 has 14 amino acids. In DNA form, the CDR3 reads TGTGCCAGCTCACCGCAAGGTACGAACTATGGCTACACCTTC. Its translation is CASSPQGTNYGYTF.

As regards this clone: This specimen includes other DNA sequences encoding the same CDR3. The chain joins TRBV9 to TRBJ1-3; D ambiguous. This CDR3 region has 16 residues. Germline V gene sequence: CDR1 SGDLS, CDR2 YYNGEE. V was trimmed by 0 bases and J by 0 bases, leaving 10 bases between them. The CDR3 DNA is TGTGCCAGCAGCGTAGCCCCAGGCCCCTCTGGAAACACCATATATTTT. Protein sequence: CASSVAPGPSGNTIYF.

A remark on this clone: The same CDR3 can be traced to other DNA sequences in this sample. The CDR3 DNA follows: TGTGCCAGCAGTTTCCCGGGGGGGGCCAACGTCCTGACTTTC. Amino acid sequence: CASSFPGGANVLTF. V is TRBV28 and J is TRBJ2-6, with D perhaps matching TRBD2 (5 bases). The germline CDR1 and CDR2 sequences are MDHEN and SYDVKM. The V gene lost 3 bases and the J gene lost 4 bases, with 7 bases spanning the gap. This CDR3 has 14 amino acids.

This clone was recorded once. The chain carries TRBV6-1 and TRBJ2-5; the D call may be TRBD1 or TRBD2 (5 bases each). The V gene lost 7 bases and the J gene lost 7 bases, with 13 bases spanning the gap. CDR1 and CDR2 from the germline V gene are MNHNS and SASEGT. CDR3 length: 12 residues. CDR3 loop: CASTPTRGTQYF. The CDR3 nucleotides read TGTGCCAGCACTCCAACGAGGGGGACCCAGTACTTC.

The V call is TRBV9, the J call TRBJ1-5; 8 bases are a match to TRBD1. Germline lookup yields CDR1 SGDLS and CDR2 YYNGEE. Trimming removed 3 bases from V and 6 bases from J; junction bases left unmatched: 8. The CDR3 runs 15 residues. Here the CDR3 reads CASSDRQGLTQPQHF. The CDR3 DNA reads TGTGCCAGCAGCGATCGACAGGGGCTCACTCAGCCCCAGCATTTT. The variable domain in full, completed from reference TRBV9 and TRBJ1-5, reads DSGVTQTPKHLITATGQRVTLRCSPRSGDLSVYWYQQSLDQGLQFLIQYYNGEERAKGNILERFSAQQFPDLHSELNLSSLELGDSALYFCASSDRQGLTQPQHFGDGTRLSIL.